This entry lists 27 T cell receptor beta chains sequenced from one sample in a study of siplizumab effects on memory and regulatory T cells. This table comes from immunoSEQ multiplex PCR, and its TCRdb copy is limited to in-frame clones, with some not included. The sample has 80,000 to 130,000 clones; more than 85% are singletons. Sequenced input: CD4+ T cells sorted from blood. These receptors originate from a human donor in good health. Some clones in this sample may be carry-over from other donors' samples.

The V gene is TRBV7-9, the J gene TRBJ2-3, with 7 bases identical to TRBD1. V shed 2 bases, J shed 3 bases, and the junction held 2 bases outside the gene matches. This CDR3 spans 14 amino acids. Germline V gives CDR1 SEHNR, CDR2 FQNEAQ (reference sequence). The CDR3 nucleotides read TGTGCCAGCAGCTTAAGGGGGCAGACAGATACGCAGTATTTT. This codes for CASSLRGQTDTQYF.

The chain recombines TRBV15 with TRBJ2-3; 8 bases align to TRBD2. CDR1 and CDR2 (germline): LNHNV, YYDKDF (reference sequence). CDR3 size: 16 residues. Trimming at V came to 3 bases and at J to 2 bases, leaving 7 bases not matched to a gene. CDR3 coding DNA: TGTGCCACCAGCAGGGGTTTTAGCGGGGTCACAGATACGCAGTATTTT. It yields the protein CATSRGFSGVTDTQYF.

V is TRBV9 and J is TRBJ2-2; D unresolved. V shed 4 bases and J shed 4 bases, with 8 bases lying between them. Per germline, CDR1 SGDLS and CDR2 YYNGEE. The CDR3 has 13 amino acids. The CDR3 nucleotides read TGTGCCAGCAGCCCCGGCTTCACCGGGGAGCTGTTTTTT. It translates to CASSPGFTGELFF.

This clone was seen a handful of times. The chain carries TRBV19 and TRBJ2-7; the D is unclear. CDR1 LNHDA and CDR2 SQIVND come from the germline V gene (reference sequence). The CDR3 spans 13 residues. The V and J ends lost 5 bases and 5 bases respectively, with 13 bases between them. In DNA, the CDR3 is TGTGCCAGTAGTCCCGGCCTGTTGAACGAGCAGTACTTC. Translated: CASSPGLLNEQYF.

This clone was seen once. J is TRBJ2-5 and V is TRBV5-6, with 7 bases identical to TRBD1. Germline lookup yields CDR1 SGHDT and CDR2 YYEEEE. The CDR3 totals 14 residues. Unmatched junction bases numbered 7, after V lost 6 bases and J lost 2 bases. The CDR3 spells CASTQGQPQETQYF. The DNA for the CDR3 is TGTGCCAGCACCCAGGGACAGCCTCAAGAGACCCAGTACTTC.

The chain is built from TRBV28 and TRBJ2-7; D remains unclear. CDR1 and CDR2 from the germline V gene are MDHEN and SYDVKM. V gave up 6 bases and J gave up 0 bases, with 12 bases separating them. This CDR3 has 14 residues. CDR3 nucleotide sequence: TGTGCCAGCAGCCGCGACTGGTACTCCTACGAGCAGTACTTC. This translates into CASSRDWYSYEQYF.

The chain uses TRBV5-1 and TRBJ2-7; D uncertain. Looked up from germline, CDR1 is SGHRS and CDR2 is YFSETQ. V was trimmed by 0 bases and J by 2 bases, leaving 6 bases between them. CDR3 length: 13 residues. Here the CDR3 DNA reads TGCGCCAGCAGCTTGGAGGGTCCCTACGAGCAGTACTTC. Its protein is CASSLEGPYEQYF.

This clone has a handful of counts. V gene TRBV18 combines with J gene TRBJ2-5; no definite D call. Trimming cost V 4 bases and J 5 bases, with 2 bases left between them. This CDR3 is built from 10 residues. Germline values: CDR1 KGHSH, CDR2 LQKENI. CDR3 loop: CASSRETQYF. The CDR3 DNA is TGTGCCAGCTCACGGGAGACCCAGTACTTC.

This clone was picked up a small number of times. The chain has TRBV29-1 and TRBJ2-5; D may be TRBD1 (5 bases). Trimming shortened V by 4 bases and J by 1 base, and 7 bases separated the two germline ends. The germline V gene has CDR1 SQVTM and CDR2 ANQGSEA. The CDR3 loop spans 12 amino acids. The CDR3 nucleotides are TGCAGCGTTGGACAGCCCCAAGAGACCCAGTACTTC. Encoded protein: CSVGQPQETQYF.

This chain uses TRBV9 with TRBJ1-4; 8 bases map to TRBD1. Losses at the gene ends were 0 bases for V and 7 bases for J; bases not matched to a gene: 8. Germline V gives CDR1 SGDLS, CDR2 YYNGEE. The CDR3 is made up of 16 amino acids. CDR3 DNA sequence: TGTGCCAGCAGCGTAGGGGCAGGGGGCGCGGGTGAAAAACTGTTTTTT. Its protein is CASSVGAGGAGEKLFF.

The sample holds a few counts of this clone. This chain links TRBV27 with TRBJ2-3; 10 bases agree with TRBD2. Germline CDR1 is MNHEY and CDR2 is SMNVEV (reference sequence). The CDR3 covers 16 residues. Unmatched junction bases numbered 7, after V lost 2 bases and J lost 5 bases. In nucleotides, the CDR3 is TGTGCCAGCAGTTTAGCTAGCGGGAGCGGTATAGATACGCAGTATTTT. This codes for CASSLASGSGIDTQYF.

This rearrangement joins TRBV27 to TRBJ1-2; possible D gene TRBD1, 5 bases. This CDR3 is 17 amino acids long. V was clipped by 5 bases and J by 4 bases, with 23 bases between them. Germline CDR1 MNHEY, CDR2 SMNVEV (reference sequence). CDR3 nucleotide sequence: TGTGCCAGCAGTCAAACGACCCCCGGGGCTGTGGGCTATGGCTACACCTTC. Amino acid sequence: CASSQTTPGAVGYGYTF.

This clone appeared once. CDR3 bases: TGTGCCAGTCAGAATTCCGGGACAGGGGTCCACGAGCAGTACTTC. This translates into CASQNSGTGVHEQYF. The genes are TRBV19 and TRBJ2-7; TRBD1 agrees at 10 bases. The CDR3 runs 15 residues. Germline loops: CDR1 LNHDA, CDR2 SQIVND (reference sequence). J was trimmed by 5 bases and V by 8 bases; bases with no gene match: 12.

CDR3 in amino acids: CASSSNSGGTGELFF. CDR3 nucleotides: TGTGCCAGCAGCTCAAATTCCGGGGGGACCGGGGAGCTGTTTTTT. The chain employs TRBV7-8 and TRBJ2-2, with 7 bases fitting TRBD2. CDR3 length: 15 amino acids. Unmatched junction bases numbered 7, after V lost 4 bases and J lost 5 bases. Germline loops: CDR1 SGHVS, CDR2 FQNEAQ.

This chain joins TRBV29-1 and TRBJ2-2, with no clear D. The V and J ends lost 8 bases and 7 bases respectively, with 17 bases between them. The CDR3 has 13 amino acids. Germline-derived CDR1 and CDR2 are SQVTM and ANQGSEA. CDR3 DNA sequence: TGCAGCTCCGTTTTGGGCGCTGGCGGGGAGCTGTTTTTT. The encoded protein is CSSVLGAGGELFF.

The V call is TRBV18, the J call TRBJ1-5; no clear D gene. This CDR3 has 17 residues. The V end was cut by 3 bases, the J end by 1 base, with 16 bases between. CDR1 is KGHSH, CDR2 LQKENI, per germline. This chain's CDR3 is CASSPTRGWGSNQPQHF. In DNA form, the CDR3 reads TGTGCCAGCTCACCCACGCGAGGGTGGGGAAGCAATCAGCCCCAGCATTTT.

This chain links TRBV5-4 with TRBJ2-3, with 8 bases matching TRBD1. The CDR3 totals 15 residues. In germline, CDR1 is SGHNT, CDR2 YYREEE (reference sequence). J lost 3 bases, V lost 4 bases, and 7 bases had no gene match. In DNA form, the CDR3 reads TGTGCCAGCAGCACCACCGGGACAGGAACAGATACGCAGTATTTT. Translating it yields CASSTTGTGTDTQYF.

The chain employs TRBV5-6 and TRBJ1-1; maybe TRBD1 (5 bases). The V and J ends lost 4 bases and 6 bases respectively, with 16 bases between them. The CDR3 loop spans 14 amino acids. The germline CDR1 and CDR2 sequences are SGHDT and YYEEEE. The CDR3 region has the DNA TGTGCCAGCAGCGCGCAGGGCAGGGCCGCTGAAGCTTTCTTT. It specifies CASSAQGRAAEAFF.

This chain links TRBV21-1 with TRBJ1-2. TRBV21-1 is a pseudogene segment. CDR3 size: 15 residues. CDR3 coding DNA: TGTGCCAGCAGCCCGAGGCGGGGGCTGGGCTATGGCTACACCTTC. Translating it yields CASSPRRGLGYGYTF.

This clone came up a few times. This chain joins TRBV11-2 and TRBJ2-2, with 12 nucleotides matching TRBD1. This CDR3 has 15 residues. The germline CDR1 and CDR2 sequences are SGHAT and FQNNGV. J gave up 5 bases and V 5 bases, and 3 bases lay outside the gene matches. The CDR3 region has the DNA TGTGCCAGCAGCAAGGGACAGGGGGCGACCGGGGAGCTGTTTTTT. Translation: CASSKGQGATGELFF. The full variable domain, rest sourced from reference TRBV11-2 and TRBJ2-2, is EAGVAQSPRYKIIEKRQSVAFWCNPISGHATLYWYQQILGQGPKLLIQFQNNGVVDDSQLPKDRFSAERLKGVDSTLKIQPAKLEDSAVYLCASSKGQGATGELFFGEGSRLTVL.

The chain is built from TRBV7-9 and TRBJ1-1; 9 bases are shared with TRBD1. V was clipped by 4 bases and J by 4 bases; unmatched bases: 7. The CDR3 loop spans 15 amino acids. Germline V CDR1 and CDR2: SEHNR, FQNEAQ (reference sequence). The CDR3 DNA reads as TGTGCCAGCAGCTCTAGACAGGGGGTCTTCACTGAAGCTTTCTTT. Translating it yields CASSSRQGVFTEAFF.

The rearrangement uses TRBV20-1 and TRBJ2-3, with D uncertain. The germline V and J ends were trimmed by 1 base and 6 bases, with 5 bases remaining between them. The CDR3 has 11 residues. Germline CDR1 DFQATT, CDR2 SNEGSKA (reference sequence). The CDR3 coding sequence is TGCAGTGCTAGAGCTGGTGATACGCAGTATTTT. Residues: CSARAGDTQYF.

The rearrangement links TRBV7-3 to TRBJ2-3; D possibly corresponds to TRBD1 (6 bases). CDR1 SGHTA and CDR2 FQGTGA come from the germline V gene. V was pared by 6 bases and J by 0 bases, with 13 bases between. The CDR3 consists of 15 residues. The CDR3 coding sequence is TGTGCCAGCAGACAGGGCCATGCTAGCACAGATACGCAGTATTTT. Protein product: CASRQGHASTDTQYF.

This chain connects TRBV10-1 to TRBJ1-4, with 7 nucleotides matching TRBD1. CDR3 length: 13 residues. Germline CDR1 reads WNHNN; CDR2 reads SYGVQD (reference sequence). After removal of 2 bases from V and 8 bases from J, the junction contained 2 bases not matched to a gene. The CDR3 nucleotides are TGCGCCAGCAGTGAGACAGGGGACGAAAAACTGTTTTTT. This encodes CASSETGDEKLFF.

This clone was recorded a few times. This chain connects TRBV7-6 to TRBJ2-5; D not certain. From germline, CDR1 is SGHVS and CDR2 FNYEAQ. V was trimmed by 1 base and J by 5 bases, leaving 11 bases between them. The CDR3 is made up of 14 amino acids. The CDR3 DNA reads as TGTGCCAGCAGCTTAGTGGGTGTTTCGGAGACCCAGTACTTC. Its translation is CASSLVGVSETQYF.

The gene calls are TRBV10-3 and TRBJ2-7; weak D call: TRBD2 (7 bases). This CDR3 is 14 amino acids long. The V gene's germline CDR1 is ENHRY and CDR2 SYGVKD. Trimming cost V 8 bases and J 6 bases, with 20 bases left between them. The CDR3 reads CAIDGGGASAEQYF. The CDR3 region has the DNA TGTGCCATCGATGGGGGGGGCGCGTCGGCCGAGCAGTACTTC.

CDR3 residues: CASSSGGRETQYF. The CDR3 nucleotides are TGTGCCAGCAGTTCAGGGGGTCGAGAGACCCAGTACTTC. This chain joins TRBV28 and TRBJ2-5, with TRBD1 matching 7 bases. The V segment lost 4 bases and the J segment 4 bases; nucleotides outside the gene matches: 3. The CDR3 length is 13 residues. Germline V gives CDR1 MDHEN, CDR2 SYDVKM.